Below are 23 T cell receptor beta chains sequenced from a single sample in a study of identifying expanded T cells in peripheral blood. The repertoire was sequenced with immunoSEQ multiplex PCR; TCRdb's copy has only in-frame clones and lacks some. Of about 110,000 clones listed, 88% are singletons. What was sequenced was blood. All receptors derive from a person aged 18-70 years in good health.

The V and J genes are TRBV30 and TRBJ1-3; D remains ambiguous. CDR3 length: 14 residues. Trimming took 1 base from V and 0 from J, leaving 7 bases between them. CDR1 and CDR2 (germline): GTSNPN, SVGIG (reference sequence). The CDR3 DNA reads as TGTGCCTGGAGTGATTGGGCCTCTGGAAACACCATATATTTT. Amino acid sequence: CAWSDWASGNTIYF.

The chain uses TRBV18 and TRBJ1-5, with 10 nucleotides matching TRBD1. The CDR3 length is 18 residues. CDR1 KGHSH and CDR2 LQKENI come from the germline V gene. Trimming took 3 bases from V and 7 from J; bases not matched to a gene: 15. CDR3 in DNA: TGTGCCAGCTCACCCACCCCGGGACAGGGGCCCCCAAGACAGCCCCAGCATTTT. It is translated as CASSPTPGQGPPRQPQHF.

The chain has TRBV18 and TRBJ1-1; perhaps TRBD1 as D (6 bases). The CDR3 covers 13 residues. The V and J ends lost 5 bases and 7 bases respectively, with 14 bases between them. From germline, CDR1 is KGHSH and CDR2 LQKENI. The CDR3: CASSAQGRSEAFF. The CDR3 bases are TGTGCCAGCTCAGCTCAGGGGAGAAGTGAAGCTTTCTTT.

The genes are TRBV29-1 and TRBJ1-2; 8 nucleotides line up with TRBD1. CDR3 length: 13 amino acids. Germline V lookup: CDR1 SQVTM, CDR2 ANQGSEA. Unmatched junction bases numbered 8, after V lost 3 bases and J lost 8 bases. CDR3 sequence (DNA): TGCAGCGTTGAGGTCCAGGGGGCAGGCGGCTACACCTTC. Encoded protein: CSVEVQGAGGYTF.

The rearrangement joins TRBV15 to TRBJ2-5; D might be TRBD1 (6 bases). Trimming shortened V by 3 bases and J by 2 bases, and 13 bases separated the two germline ends. CDR1 and CDR2 from the germline V gene are LNHNV and YYDKDF (reference sequence). The CDR3 covers 15 residues. CDR3: CATSRAGQLQETQYF. In DNA form, the CDR3 reads TGTGCCACCAGCAGGGCAGGACAGCTACAAGAGACCCAGTACTTC.

This clone was seen only a few times. The identical CDR3 is also encoded by other nucleotide sequences in the sample. The rearrangement joins TRBV11-2 to TRBJ2-7, with 10 bases identical to TRBD1. Per germline, CDR1 SGHAT and CDR2 FQNNGV. V shed 5 bases, J shed 3 bases, and the junction held 4 bases outside the gene matches. This CDR3 has 14 residues. The CDR3 loop is CASSRGQGSYEQYF. CDR3 coding DNA: TGTGCCAGCAGCCGGGGACAGGGGAGCTACGAGCAGTACTTC.

The chain carries TRBV7-2 and TRBJ2-1; maybe TRBD1 (7 bases). V was cut by 1 base and J by 3 bases, with 13 bases left in between. Germline V gene data show CDR1 as SGHTA and CDR2 as FQGNSA. The CDR3 consists of 16 residues. Here the CDR3 DNA reads TGTGCCAGCAGCTTAGAATCAGGGGGAGGCTACAATGAGCAGTTCTTC. This sequence encodes CASSLESGGGYNEQFF.

The chain employs TRBV29-1 and TRBJ1-3; perhaps TRBD1 as D (5 bases). The CDR3 totals 11 residues. Trimming cost V 7 bases and J 4 bases, with 8 bases left between them. Germline CDR1 SQVTM, CDR2 ANQGSEA. CDR3 amino acids: CSAGDGNTIYF. CDR3 nucleotides: TGCAGCGCCGGGGACGGAAACACCATATATTTT. The full variable domain, with the rest looked up from reference TRBV29-1 and TRBJ1-3, is SAVISQKPSRDICQRGTSLTIQCQVDSQVTMMFWYRQQPGQSLTLIATANQGSEATYESGFVIDKFPISRPNLTFSTLTVSNMSPEDSSIYLCSAGDGNTIYFGEGSWLTVV.

The CDR3 protein is CASSVRTSGSYEQYF. CDR3 coding DNA: TGTGCCAGCAGTGTCCGGACTAGCGGGTCATACGAGCAGTACTTC. This chain links TRBV6-4 with TRBJ2-5; 11 bases match TRBD2. The J call is doubtful: the DNA matches TRBJ2-7 better. Per the germline V gene, CDR1 is MRHNA and CDR2 is SNTAGT. The CDR3 consists of 15 residues.

V and J are TRBV5-1 and TRBJ2-1; D ambiguous. CDR1 and CDR2 from the germline V gene are SGHRS and YFSETQ. The CDR3 is made up of 13 amino acids. The V end was cut by 3 bases, the J end by 5 bases, with 9 bases between. DNA for the CDR3: TGCGCCAGCAGCTCCCGACTCGACAATGAGCAGTTCTTC. This codes for CASSSRLDNEQFF.

The rearrangement joins TRBV19 to TRBJ1-5; the D is unclear. V was shortened by 6 bases and J by 7 bases, with 16 bases between the two germline ends. CDR3 length: 14 residues. The V gene's germline CDR1 is LNHDA and CDR2 SQIVND (reference sequence). The chain's CDR3 is CASRDRRFGQPQHF. The CDR3 DNA reads as TGTGCCAGTAGAGACCGCAGGTTTGGGCAGCCCCAGCATTTT. The whole variable domain, filled in from reference TRBV19 and TRBJ1-5, reads DGGITQSPKYLFRKEGQNVTLSCEQNLNHDAMYWYRQDPGQGLRLIYYSQIVNDFQKGDIAEGYSVSREKKESFPLTVTSAQKNPTAFYLCASRDRRFGQPQHFGDGTRLSIL.

The rearrangement links TRBV7-9 to TRBJ2-7; 11 nucleotides match TRBD1. J gave up 4 bases and V 5 bases, and 4 bases lay outside the gene matches. Germline CDR1 is SEHNR and CDR2 is FQNEAQ (reference sequence). The CDR3 consists of 14 residues. CDR3 bases: TGTGCCAGCAGCAACCGGGACAGGGGGTACGAGCAGTACTTC. This gives the protein CASSNRDRGYEQYF.

The V gene is TRBV25-1, the J gene TRBJ1-1, with TRBD1 identical over 9 bases. Germline CDR1 is MGHDK and CDR2 is SYGVNS. This CDR3 is built from 13 residues. Trimming took 7 bases from V and 6 from J; bases not matched to a gene: 6. The CDR3 nucleotides are TGTGCCAGCAATACAGGGGGCATAGCTGAAGCTTTCTTT. The encoded protein is CASNTGGIAEAFF.

The V and J genes are TRBV19 and TRBJ2-1; 14 positions agree with TRBD2. CDR1 LNHDA and CDR2 SQIVND come from the germline V gene (reference sequence). The J segment lost 3 bases and the V segment lost 6 bases, leaving 4 bases of the junction unmatched. CDR3 length equals 16 residues. CDR3 DNA: TGTGCCAGTAGCCGGACTAGCGGGAGGTTCTACAATGAGCAGTTCTTC. This codes for CASSRTSGRFYNEQFF.

This clone was detected ten times or more. The chain is built from TRBV7-9 and TRBJ1-5; a possible D gene is TRBD1 (5 bases). CDR3 length equals 15 residues. CDR1 and CDR2 from the germline V gene are SEHNR and FQNEAQ (reference sequence). Trimming cost V 0 bases and J 5 bases, with 11 bases left between them. The CDR3 is CASSLAQGLDQPQHF. CDR3 sequence (DNA): TGTGCCAGCAGCTTAGCCCAGGGTCTCGATCAGCCCCAGCATTTT.

This clone was observed a handful of times. J is TRBJ2-2 and V is TRBV6-4; 7 bases are a match to TRBD2. The ends lost 8 bases at V and 2 bases at J; junction bases unmatched: 8. The V gene's germline CDR1 is MRHNA and CDR2 SNTAGT. CDR3 size: 15 residues. CDR3 residues: CASAWVAGNTGELFF. Written as DNA, the CDR3 is TGTGCCAGCGCCTGGGTAGCGGGCAACACCGGGGAGCTGTTTTTT.

This clone was counted once. This chain connects TRBV27 to TRBJ1-2, with 11 bases lining up with TRBD1. Germline V gene sequence: CDR1 MNHEY, CDR2 SMNVEV (reference sequence). J gave up 8 bases and V 7 bases, and 9 bases lay outside the gene matches. The CDR3 covers 14 residues. CDR3 region: CASNSRTGGGGYTF. The DNA of the CDR3 is TGTGCCAGCAATTCTCGGACAGGGGGCGGCGGCTACACCTTC.

This chain connects TRBV15 to TRBJ2-2; 9 nucleotides align to TRBD2. Unmatched junction bases numbered 16, after V lost 3 bases and J lost 8 bases. The CDR3 is made up of 18 amino acids. The germline gives CDR1 LNHNV, CDR2 YYDKDF (reference sequence). The CDR3 loop is CATSSIPGLAPQEGELFF. CDR3 nucleotides: TGTGCCACCAGCAGTATACCGGGACTAGCCCCCCAGGAAGGGGAGCTGTTTTTT.

The rearrangement links TRBV2 to TRBJ2-5, with D possibly matching TRBD1 (6 bases). The CDR3 has 13 residues. CDR1 SNHLY and CDR2 FYNNEI come from the germline V gene. The V and J ends lost 2 bases and 5 bases respectively, with 9 bases between them. The CDR3 DNA sequence: TGTGCCAGCAGTGAATACAGGGTTGAGACCCAGTACTTC. Its protein product is CASSEYRVETQYF.

The chain employs TRBV5-1 and TRBJ2-2, with 9 positions matching TRBD1. The CDR3 is made up of 14 amino acids. Germline CDR1 is SGHRS and CDR2 is YFSETQ. V shed 4 bases and J 6 bases; nucleotides not matched to a gene: 4. CDR3 DNA: TGCGCCAGCAGCCCGGACAGGGGCGCCGGGGAGCTGTTTTTT. Its translation: CASSPDRGAGELFF.

The chain has TRBV28 and TRBJ2-3; D perhaps matches TRBD2 (7 bases). CDR3 length: 17 amino acids. Germline V CDR1 and CDR2: MDHEN, SYDVKM. The ends were cut back, 0 bases at V and 4 bases at J, with 17 bases in the middle. CDR3 sequence: CASSLWAGGQTPDTQYF. The CDR3 DNA is TGTGCCAGCAGTTTATGGGCCGGGGGGCAGACCCCAGATACGCAGTATTTT.

V is TRBV14 and J is TRBJ2-2, with D perhaps matching TRBD2 (6 bases). CDR1 is SGHDN, CDR2 FVKESK, per germline. V lost 2 bases, J lost 5 bases, and 15 bases lay in between. The CDR3 is 16 amino acids. The CDR3 here is CASSQPLGGDTGELFF. In DNA, the CDR3 is TGTGCCAGCAGCCAACCCTTGGGAGGAGATACCGGGGAGCTGTTTTTT. The whole variable domain, remainder taken from reference TRBV14 and TRBJ2-2, is EAGVTQFPSHSVIEKGQTVTLRCDPISGHDNLYWYRRVMGKEIKFLLHFVKESKQDESGMPNNRFLAERTGGTYSTLKVQPAELEDSGVYFCASSQPLGGDTGELFFGEGSRLTVL.

This CDR3 is CASWARPYEQYF. The CDR3 bases are TGTGCCAGCTGGGCCAGACCCTACGAGCAGTACTTC. This chain links TRBV6-6 with TRBJ2-7; D ambiguous. In germline, CDR1 is MNHNY, CDR2 SVGAGI (reference sequence). CDR3 length equals 12 residues. V was cut by 8 bases and J by 2 bases, with 10 bases left in between.